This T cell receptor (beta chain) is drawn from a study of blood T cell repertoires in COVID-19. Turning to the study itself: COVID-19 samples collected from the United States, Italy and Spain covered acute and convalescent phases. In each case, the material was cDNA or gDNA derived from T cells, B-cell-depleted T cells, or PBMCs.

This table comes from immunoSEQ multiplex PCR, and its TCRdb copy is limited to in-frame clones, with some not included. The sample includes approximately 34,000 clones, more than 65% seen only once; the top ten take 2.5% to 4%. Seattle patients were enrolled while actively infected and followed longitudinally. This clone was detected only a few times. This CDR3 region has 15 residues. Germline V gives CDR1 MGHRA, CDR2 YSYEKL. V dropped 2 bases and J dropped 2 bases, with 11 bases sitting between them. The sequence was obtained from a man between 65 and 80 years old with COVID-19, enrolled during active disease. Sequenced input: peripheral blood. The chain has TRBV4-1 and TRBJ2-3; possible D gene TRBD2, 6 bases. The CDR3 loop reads CASSQRLVLTDTQYF. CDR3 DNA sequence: TGCGCCAGCAGCCAAAGACTAGTCCTCACAGATACGCAGTATTTT.